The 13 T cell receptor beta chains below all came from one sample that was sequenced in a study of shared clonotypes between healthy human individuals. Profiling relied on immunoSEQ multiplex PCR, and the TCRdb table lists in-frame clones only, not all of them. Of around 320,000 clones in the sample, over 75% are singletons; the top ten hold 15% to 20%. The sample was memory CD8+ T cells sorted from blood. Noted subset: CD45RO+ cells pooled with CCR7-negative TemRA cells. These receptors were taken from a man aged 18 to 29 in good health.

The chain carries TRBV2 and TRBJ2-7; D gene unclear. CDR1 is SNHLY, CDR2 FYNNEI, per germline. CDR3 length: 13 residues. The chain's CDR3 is CASRSLGSYEQYF. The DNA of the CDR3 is TGTGCTTCCCGCTCCCTGGGTTCCTACGAGCAGTACTTC.

In DNA form, the CDR3 reads TGTGCCAGCAGTTTATTGGTGTTGCGGGGGCCCAAATTATACGAGCAGTACTTC. Its translation: CASSLLVLRGPKLYEQYF. The chain combines TRBV27 with TRBJ2-7; possibly TRBD2 for D (7 bases). Germline CDR1 is MNHEY and CDR2 is SMNVEV (reference sequence). The V end was cut by 1 base, the J end by 4 bases, with 23 bases between. This CDR3 contains 18 residues.

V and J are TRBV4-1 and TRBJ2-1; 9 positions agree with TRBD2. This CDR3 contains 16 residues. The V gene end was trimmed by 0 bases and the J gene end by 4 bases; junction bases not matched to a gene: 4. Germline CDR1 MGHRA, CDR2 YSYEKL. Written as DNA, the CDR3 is TGCGCCAGCAGCCAAGAGAGACTAGCGGCGTACAATGAGCAGTTCTTC. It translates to CASSQERLAAYNEQFF.

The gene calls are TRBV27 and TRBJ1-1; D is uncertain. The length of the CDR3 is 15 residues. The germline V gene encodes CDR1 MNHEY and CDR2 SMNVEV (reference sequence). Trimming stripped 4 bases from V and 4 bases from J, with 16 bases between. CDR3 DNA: TGTGCCAGCAGTTGGGGAGGGAGACGTGGCACTGAAGCTTTCTTT. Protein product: CASSWGGRRGTEAFF.

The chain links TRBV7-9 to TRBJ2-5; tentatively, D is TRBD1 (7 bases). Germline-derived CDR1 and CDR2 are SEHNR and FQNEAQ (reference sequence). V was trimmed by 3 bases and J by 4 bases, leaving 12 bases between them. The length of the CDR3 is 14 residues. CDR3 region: CASSFQGGGETQYF. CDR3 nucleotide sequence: TGTGCCAGCAGCTTCCAGGGGGGTGGAGAGACCCAGTACTTC.

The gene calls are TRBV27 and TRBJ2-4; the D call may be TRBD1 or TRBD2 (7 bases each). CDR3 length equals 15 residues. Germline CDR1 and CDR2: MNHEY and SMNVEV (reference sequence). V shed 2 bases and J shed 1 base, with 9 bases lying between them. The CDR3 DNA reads TGTGCCAGCAGTTTACAGGGGGGGGCCAAAAACATTCAGTACTTC. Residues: CASSLQGGAKNIQYF.

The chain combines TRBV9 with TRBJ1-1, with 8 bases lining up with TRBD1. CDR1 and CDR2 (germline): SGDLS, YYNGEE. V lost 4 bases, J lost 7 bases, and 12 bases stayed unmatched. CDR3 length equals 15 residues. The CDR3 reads CASSPQGQVIFEAFF. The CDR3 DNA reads TGTGCCAGCAGCCCTCAGGGACAGGTTATTTTTGAAGCTTTCTTT. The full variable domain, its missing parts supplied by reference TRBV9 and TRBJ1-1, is DSGVTQTPKHLITATGQRVTLRCSPRSGDLSVYWYQQSLDQGLQFLIQYYNGEERAKGNILERFSAQQFPDLHSELNLSSLELGDSALYFCASSPQGQVIFEAFFGQGTRLTVV.

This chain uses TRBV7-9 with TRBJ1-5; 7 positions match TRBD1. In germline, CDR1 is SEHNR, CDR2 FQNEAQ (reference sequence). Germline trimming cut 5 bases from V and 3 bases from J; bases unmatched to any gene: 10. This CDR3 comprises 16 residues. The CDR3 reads CASSPSYRGPNQPQHF. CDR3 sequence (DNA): TGTGCCAGCAGCCCATCGTACAGGGGCCCCAATCAGCCCCAGCATTTT.

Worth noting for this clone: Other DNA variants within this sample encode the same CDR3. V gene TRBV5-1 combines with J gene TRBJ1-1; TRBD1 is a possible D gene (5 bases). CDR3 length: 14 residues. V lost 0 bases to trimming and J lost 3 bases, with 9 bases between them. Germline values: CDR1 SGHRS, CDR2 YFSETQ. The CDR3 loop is CASSLGQGYTEAFF. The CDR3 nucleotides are TGCGCCAGCAGCTTGGGGCAGGGATACACTGAAGCTTTCTTT.

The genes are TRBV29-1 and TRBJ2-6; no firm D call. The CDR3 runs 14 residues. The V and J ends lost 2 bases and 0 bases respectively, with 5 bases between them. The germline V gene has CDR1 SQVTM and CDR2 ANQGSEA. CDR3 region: CSVEQYSGANVLTF. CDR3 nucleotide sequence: TGCAGCGTTGAACAATACTCTGGGGCCAACGTCCTGACTTTC.

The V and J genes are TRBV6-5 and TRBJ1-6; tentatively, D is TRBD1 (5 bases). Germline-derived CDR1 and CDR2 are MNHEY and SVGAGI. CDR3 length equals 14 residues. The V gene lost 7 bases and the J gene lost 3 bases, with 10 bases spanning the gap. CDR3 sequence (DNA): TGTGCCAGCACCGACAGAAGCTATAATTCACCCCTCCACTTT. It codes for CASTDRSYNSPLHF.

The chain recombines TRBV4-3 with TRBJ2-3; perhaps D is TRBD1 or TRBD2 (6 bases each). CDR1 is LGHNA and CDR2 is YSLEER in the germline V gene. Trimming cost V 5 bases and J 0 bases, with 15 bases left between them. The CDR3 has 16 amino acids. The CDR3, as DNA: TGCGCCAGCAGCTCTTACAGGGACTCTAGCACAGATACGCAGTATTTT. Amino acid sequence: CASSSYRDSSTDTQYF.

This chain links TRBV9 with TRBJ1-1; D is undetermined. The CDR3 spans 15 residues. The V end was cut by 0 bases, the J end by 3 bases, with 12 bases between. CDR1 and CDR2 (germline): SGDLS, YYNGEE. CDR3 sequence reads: CASSVVRFGDTEAFF. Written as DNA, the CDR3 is TGTGCCAGCAGCGTAGTAAGGTTCGGGGACACTGAAGCTTTCTTT.